The 5 T cell receptor beta chains listed next were all sequenced from one sample in a study of cytomegalovirus exposure and HLA in healthy donors. Assay used: immunoSEQ multiplex PCR; TCRdb lists only in-frame clones, some missing. The table lists 150,000 to 200,000 clones, 70% to 90% of them singletons, with 2% to 2.5% in the top ten. Sequencing used PBMCs. Receptor source: a man under 40 in good health and CMV-seropositive.

V and J are TRBV4-1 and TRBJ2-7, with 13 bases matching TRBD2. The germline CDR1 and CDR2 sequences are MGHRA and YSYEKL. The CDR3 covers 17 residues. V was pared by 4 bases and J by 5 bases, with 11 bases of the junction left unmatched. The chain's CDR3 is CASSPSGTSGVFDEQYF. CDR3 coding DNA: TGCGCCAGCAGCCCCTCCGGGACTAGCGGGGTTTTTGACGAGCAGTACTTC.

This chain uses TRBV19 with TRBJ1-2, with D perhaps matching TRBD1 (6 bases). The CDR3 is 16 residues long. V lost 0 bases, J lost 4 bases, and 15 bases lay in between. CDR1 LNHDA and CDR2 SQIVND come from the germline V gene (reference sequence). DNA for the CDR3: TGTGCCAGTAGTATAGATCGACGACAGGCTGTCTATGGCTACACCTTC. Amino acids: CASSIDRRQAVYGYTF.

V gene TRBV27 combines with J gene TRBJ2-7, with a tentative D call TRBD1 (5 bases). V was cut by 2 bases and J by 2 bases, with 16 bases left in between. This CDR3 contains 16 residues. The V gene's germline CDR1 is MNHEY and CDR2 SMNVEV (reference sequence). The CDR3 region is CASSLDPWQGAYEQYF. The CDR3, as DNA: TGTGCCAGCAGTTTAGACCCCTGGCAGGGCGCCTACGAGCAGTACTTC.

This clone was found a few times. V usage is TRBV6-5 and J usage is TRBJ2-5; 10 positions match TRBD1. Looked up from germline, CDR1 is MNHEY and CDR2 is SVGAGI. This CDR3 contains 16 residues. Trimming took 4 bases from V and 4 from J; bases not matched to a gene: 9. The CDR3 nucleotides are TGTGCCAGCAGTTTTTTCGGGACAGGGGTTTTAGAGACCCAGTACTTC. This translates into CASSFFGTGVLETQYF.

The V call is TRBV6-1, the J call TRBJ2-1; D not resolved. Trimming took off 6 bases at V and 3 bases at J, with 6 bases between the two ends. The V gene's germline CDR1 is MNHNS and CDR2 SASEGT. The CDR3 is 12 amino acids. This CDR3 reads CASRALYNEQFF. CDR3 nucleotide sequence: TGTGCCAGCAGGGCTCTCTACAATGAGCAGTTCTTC.